This paragraph reports one TCR beta chain. Germline assignment: CDR1 MNHNS and CDR2 SASEGT. The CDR3 totals 14 residues. Trimming removed 5 bases at V and 3 bases at J, with 11 bases between. This specimen belongs to a study of cytomegalovirus exposure and HLA in healthy donors. Sequenced by immunoSEQ multiplex PCR; TCRdb stores in-frame clones only, minus some. The sample carries about 73,000 clones, about 90% recorded once. Among the 110 or so subjects of the validation cohort, separate from the 666-subject first cohort, were the donors. Sequenced sample: PBMCs. This TCR was sampled from a woman under 30 in good health and CMV-seropositive. The chain has TRBV6-1 and TRBJ1-5; D uncertain. CDR3 bases: TGTGCCAGCAGTCGGGGAAATTTCAATCAGCCCCAGCATTTT. As protein: CASSRGNFNQPQHF.